This T cell receptor (beta chain) was recorded in a study of neurological immune-mediated disorders. The cDNA was generated by 5'RACE with 10-nucleotide random UMIs. Every sequencing run drew on 15-18 subjects and yielded over 190 million TCR-beta sequences. TCRdb redid the calling of the 5' RACE reads with MiXCR, one entry per CDR3 protein. The table has over 15,000 distinct CDR3 sequences, approximately 14% seen once; the top ten hold about an eighth. V shed 5 bases and J shed 1 base, with 12 bases lying between them. The CDR3 length is 14 residues. Germline V gene data show CDR1 as SGHRS and CDR2 as YFSETQ. The unsorted libraries originated from 2 million PBMCs kept at -80 C.

The specimen was PBMCs. This clonotype was obtained from a man aged 55 to 70 with HTLV-1-associated myelopathy (HAM/TSP). The chain couples TRBV5-1 to TRBJ1-1, with D possibly matching TRBD1 (5 bases). In DNA, the CDR3 is TGCGCCAGCAGGGAACAGGTAACGAACACTGAAGCTTTCTTT. It encodes CASREQVTNTEAFF. Full variable domain (missing parts from reference TRBV5-1 and TRBJ1-1): KAGVTQTPRYLIKTRGQQVTLSCSPISGHRSVSWYQQTPGQGLQFLFEYFSETQRNKGNFPGRFSGRQFSNSRSEMNVSTLELGDSALYLCASREQVTNTEAFFGQGTRLTVV.